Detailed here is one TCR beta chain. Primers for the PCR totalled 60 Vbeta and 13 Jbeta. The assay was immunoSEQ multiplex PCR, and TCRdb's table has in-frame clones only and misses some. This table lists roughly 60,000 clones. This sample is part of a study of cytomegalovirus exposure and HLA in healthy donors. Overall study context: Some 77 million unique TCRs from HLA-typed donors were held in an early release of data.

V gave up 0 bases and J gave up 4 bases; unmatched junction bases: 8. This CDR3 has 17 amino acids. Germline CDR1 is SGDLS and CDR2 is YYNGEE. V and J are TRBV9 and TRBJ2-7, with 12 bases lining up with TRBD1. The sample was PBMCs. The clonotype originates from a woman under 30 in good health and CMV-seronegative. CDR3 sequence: CASSVEAGTGGKYEQYF. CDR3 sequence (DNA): TGTGCCAGCAGCGTAGAGGCTGGGACAGGGGGCAAGTACGAGCAGTACTTC.